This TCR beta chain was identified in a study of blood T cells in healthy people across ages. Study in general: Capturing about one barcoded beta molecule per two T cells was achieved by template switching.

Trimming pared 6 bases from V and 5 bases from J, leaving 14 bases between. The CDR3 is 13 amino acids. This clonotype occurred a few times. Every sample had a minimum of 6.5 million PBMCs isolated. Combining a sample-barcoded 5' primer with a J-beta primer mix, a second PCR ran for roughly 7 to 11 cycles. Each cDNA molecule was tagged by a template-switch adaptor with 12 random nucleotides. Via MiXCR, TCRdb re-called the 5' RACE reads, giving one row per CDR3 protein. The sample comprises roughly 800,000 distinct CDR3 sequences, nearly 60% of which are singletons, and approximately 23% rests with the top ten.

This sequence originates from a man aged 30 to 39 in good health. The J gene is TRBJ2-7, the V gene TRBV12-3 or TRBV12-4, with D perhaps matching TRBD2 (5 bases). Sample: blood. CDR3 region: CASSPRGVHEQYF. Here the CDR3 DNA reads TGTGCCAGCAGCCCACGGGGTGTCCACGAGCAGTACTTC.